The next 11 T cell receptor beta chains were all read from a single sample in a study of glioma-infiltrating T cells (dated by TCRdb to 2016 to 2017). TCRdb lists the instrument as Illumina MiSeq. The iRepertoire nested amplicon-rescue multiplex PCR (arm-PCR) platform was used to amplify TCR alpha and beta CDR3 regions from RNA. TCRdb's own reprocessing of the public reads used fastp at Q25 and MiXCR and kept productive beta chains. Rows with a matching CDR3 protein are joined into one entry that keeps the most common DNA and genes. The sample includes approximately 120,000 distinct CDR3 sequences, with roughly 24% observed a single time. In total, the top ten clones hold around 15% of the sample. The sample was glioma tissue, nonneoplastic brain tissue, or PBMCs (not recorded which). Receptors were obtained from a human donor with low-grade glioma or glioblastoma, undergoing nonglioma brain surgery, or in good health (not recorded which).

This clonotype was picked up many times. This chain links TRBV5-1 with TRBJ2-1; 13 bases match TRBD2. Per germline, CDR1 SGHRS and CDR2 YFSETQ. The CDR3 has 16 amino acids. The junction had 9 bases not matched to a gene; V was cut back by 3 bases and J by 9 bases. The CDR3 DNA follows: TGCGCCAGCAGCTCCGGGACTAGCGGGATGTACCTTGAGCAGTTCTTC. Its protein is CASSSGTSGMYLEQFF.

A word on this clonotype: A much larger clone differs from this one at a single base, so this may be a read error. The V call is TRBV4-2, the J call TRBJ2-7; 9 positions match TRBD2. Looked up from germline, CDR1 is LGHNA and CDR2 is YNFKEQ. This CDR3 comprises 17 residues. J was trimmed by 3 bases and V by 1 base; bases with no gene match: 10. This chain's CDR3 is CASSQAASGVGIYEQYF. In DNA form, the CDR3 reads TGTGCCAGCAGCCAAGCCGCTAGCGGGGTTGGTATCTACGAGCAGTACTTC.

This clonotype was counted at least ten times. The rearrangement links TRBV11-2 to TRBJ2-5; D is possibly TRBD1 (5 bases). The V gene's germline CDR1 is SGHAT and CDR2 FQNNGV. V was clipped by 5 bases and J by 5 bases, with 18 bases between them. The CDR3 has 15 residues. CDR3 amino acids: CASSRFPVSGETQYF. CDR3 coding DNA: TGTGCCAGCAGCCGCTTCCCGGTCTCAGGGGAGACCCAGTACTTC.

This clonotype was seen ten or more times. The rearrangement joins TRBV19 to TRBJ2-1, with D possibly matching TRBD2 (5 bases). This CDR3 is built from 15 residues. V was pared by 3 bases and J by 0 bases, with 9 bases between. The germline V gene encodes CDR1 LNHDA and CDR2 SQIVND (reference sequence). The DNA for the CDR3 is TGTGCCAGTAGTATTCTAGGGAGCTCCTACAATGAGCAGTTCTTC. It codes for CASSILGSSYNEQFF.

With respect to this clonotype: A much larger clone differs from this one at a single base, so this may be a read error. CDR3 loop: CARSSQAGGPPYNEQFF. CDR3 nucleotides: TGTGCCCGCAGTTCTCAAGCGGGAGGGCCCCCCTACAATGAGCAGTTCTTC. The gene calls are TRBV11-2 and TRBJ2-1; 10 bases map to TRBD2. CDR1 is SGHAT, CDR2 FQNNGV, per germline. The length of the CDR3 is 17 residues.

This clonotype was counted at least ten times. V is TRBV28 and J is TRBJ2-6; weak D call: TRBD1 (5 bases). Trimming cost V 6 bases and J 0 bases, with 21 bases left between them. Looked up from germline, CDR1 is MDHEN and CDR2 is SYDVKM. The CDR3 is 19 residues long. CDR3 DNA: TGTGCCAGCAGCATTAGACAGAATCCCGATCCCTCTGGGGCCAACGTCCTGACTTTC. Its protein is CASSIRQNPDPSGANVLTF.

The chain is built from TRBV12-3 or TRBV12-4 and TRBJ1-2; D may be TRBD1 (5 bases). V was pared by 8 bases and J by 6 bases, with 16 bases between. This CDR3 comprises 13 residues. The CDR3 DNA reads TGTGCCAGCTGGGGCCTCCGACTAGATGGCTACACCTTC. As protein: CASWGLRLDGYTF.

This clonotype has a count of ten or more. The CDR3 sequence: CASSSADRGADTQYF. The CDR3 DNA sequence: TGTGCCAGCAGCTCGGCGGACAGGGGAGCAGATACGCAGTATTTT. This chain uses TRBV7-9 with TRBJ2-3, with 9 nucleotides matching TRBD1. CDR3 size: 15 residues. Germline CDR1 is SEHNR and CDR2 is FQNEAQ (reference sequence). J lost 4 bases, V lost 4 bases, and 6 bases had no gene match. Variable domain in full (rest from reference TRBV7-9 and TRBJ2-3): DTGVSQNPRHKITKRGQNVTFRCDPISEHNRLYWYRQTLGQGPEFLTYFQNEAQLEKSRLLSDRFSAERPKGSFSTLEIQRTEQGDSAMYLCASSSADRGADTQYFGPGTRLTVL.

There are many counts of this clonotype. The chain employs TRBV10-3 and TRBJ1-5; D ambiguous. The CDR3 has 17 residues. The germline V gene has CDR1 ENHRY and CDR2 SYGVKD. The ends were cut back, 3 bases at V and 3 bases at J, with 18 bases in the middle. CDR3 bases: TGTGCCATCAGTGAAACACACCGTATAGATAACAATCAGCCCCAGCATTTT. Its translation: CAISETHRIDNNQPQHF.

This clonotype came up many times. The chain is built from TRBV12-3 or TRBV12-4 and TRBJ2-7; D call uncertain. Trimming cost V 7 bases and J 2 bases, with 15 bases left between them. This CDR3 region has 14 residues. The CDR3 coding sequence is TGTGCCAGCACCACTACCACGGAAGCCTACGAGCAGTACTTC. This codes for CASTTTTEAYEQYF.

This clonotype showed up many times. A much larger clone lies a single base off, so this may be a read error. The CDR3 DNA reads as TGTGCCAGCATAGACAGGGGGCCCTACAATGAGCAGTTCTTC. This codes for CASIDRGPYNEQFF. V is TRBV6-2 or TRBV6-3 and J is TRBJ2-1; 10 positions agree with TRBD1. The J segment lost 2 bases and the V segment lost 7 bases, leaving 2 bases of the junction unmatched. This CDR3 region has 14 residues. The germline CDR1 and CDR2 sequences are MNHEY and SVGEGT.